The rows below give T cell receptor beta chains drawn from one sample of a study of blood T cell repertoires in COVID-19. Sequenced by immunoSEQ multiplex PCR; TCRdb stores in-frame clones only, minus some. Here the sample spans just over 25,000 clones, about 90% being singletons. Sequenced: peripheral blood. These receptors were collected from a human donor in a cohort sampled during active COVID-19. Each CDR3 is given with its conserved first and last residue. D genes are given only for firm matches. Not every row has a clone size; where given, it reads once, few, many or a size class.

v_gene	j_gene	d_gene	abundance	CDR3nt	CDR3aa
TRBV5-1	TRBJ2-1	TRBD1	.	TGCGCCAGCAGCTTGGGGACAGGGGGCATTAATGAGCAGTTCTTC	CASSLGTGGINEQFF
TRBV10-3	TRBJ1-6	.	few	TGTGCCATCAGTGATACCGGTCTTCTAGGTGAATCACCCCTCCACTTT	CAISDTGLLGESPLHF
TRBV19	TRBJ1-4	.	.	TGTGCCAGTAGTTACACTAACTCTAATGAAAAACTGTTTTTT	CASSYTNSNEKLFF
TRBV5-1	TRBJ1-6	.	.	TGCGCCAGCAGCTTGGCCGGGAGATCACCCCTCCACTTT	CASSLAGRSPLHF
TRBV2	TRBJ1-6	.	.	TGTGCCACCAGCCGACAGGACCTCTCTAATTCACCCCTCCACTTT	CATSRQDLSNSPLHF
TRBV20-1	TRBJ2-3	.	.	TGCAGTGCTTCAAGAGCGGCTACGCAGTATTTT	CSASRAATQYF
TRBV7-2	TRBJ2-7	TRBD2	.	TGTGCCAGCAGCCCTACCCCTAGCGGGGGATACTACGAGCAGTACTTC	CASSPTPSGGYYEQYF
TRBV9	TRBJ2-2	.	.	TGTGCCAGCAGCGTAGAAACTAGCCGCACCGGGGAGCTGTTTTTT	CASSVETSRTGELFF
TRBV3-1/TRBV3-2	TRBJ1-1	.	.	TGTGCCAGCAGACTAGATAAGACGAACACTGAAGCTTTCTTT	CASRLDKTNTEAFF
TRBV6-1	TRBJ2-7	.	.	TGTGCCAGCAGTGAACAGGCGAGCTCCTACGAGCAGTACTTC	CASSEQASSYEQYF
TRBV3-1/TRBV3-2	TRBJ2-7	TRBD1	once	TGTGCCAGCAGCCAAGGGTGGGGACAGTTCTACGAGCAGTACTTC	CASSQGWGQFYEQYF
TRBV10-3	TRBJ2-3	.	.	TGTGCCATCAGGCAACTAGCCGTAGAAGCAGATACGCAGTATTTT	CAIRQLAVEADTQYF
TRBV7-9	TRBJ2-7	TRBD2	.	TGTGCCAGCAGCCCGGGACTAGCCAACTACGAGCAGTACTTC	CASSPGLANYEQYF
TRBV29-1	TRBJ1-2	TRBD1	.	TGCAGCGTTGTTCCCGGGACAGGGGTCCCAGATAACTATGGCTACACCTTC	CSVVPGTGVPDNYGYTF
TRBV11-3	TRBJ1-3	TRBD1	.	TGTGCCAGCAGCTTAACAGGGGCGGACACCATATATTTT	CASSLTGADTIYF
TRBV6-5	TRBJ1-5	.	once	TGTGCCAGTAGATCCGGGACACCTTCACATCAGCCCCAGCATTTT	CASRSGTPSHQPQHF